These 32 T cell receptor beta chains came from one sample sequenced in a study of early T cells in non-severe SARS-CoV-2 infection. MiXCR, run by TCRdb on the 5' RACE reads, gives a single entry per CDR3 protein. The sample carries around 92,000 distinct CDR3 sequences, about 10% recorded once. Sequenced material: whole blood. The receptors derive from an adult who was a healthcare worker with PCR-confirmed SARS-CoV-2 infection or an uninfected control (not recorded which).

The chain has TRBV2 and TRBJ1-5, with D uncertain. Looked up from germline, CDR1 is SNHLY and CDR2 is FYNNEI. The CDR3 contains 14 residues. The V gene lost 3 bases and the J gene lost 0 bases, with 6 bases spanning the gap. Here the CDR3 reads CASSDGYSNQPQHF. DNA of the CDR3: TGTGCCAGCAGTGACGGATATAGCAATCAGCCCCAGCATTTT.

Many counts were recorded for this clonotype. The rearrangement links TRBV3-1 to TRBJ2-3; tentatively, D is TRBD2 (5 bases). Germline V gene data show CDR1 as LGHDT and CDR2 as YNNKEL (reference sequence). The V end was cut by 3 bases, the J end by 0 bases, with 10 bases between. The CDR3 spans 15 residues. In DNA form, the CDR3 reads TGTGCCAGCAGCCAGGGCGGGCCTAGCACAGATACGCAGTATTTT. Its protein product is CASSQGGPSTDTQYF.

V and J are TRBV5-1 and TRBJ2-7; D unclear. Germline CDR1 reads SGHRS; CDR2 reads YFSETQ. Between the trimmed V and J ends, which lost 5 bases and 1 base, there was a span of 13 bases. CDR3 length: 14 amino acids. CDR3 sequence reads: CASSGIKPSYEQYF. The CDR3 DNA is TGCGCCAGCAGTGGTATCAAACCTTCCTACGAGCAGTACTTC.

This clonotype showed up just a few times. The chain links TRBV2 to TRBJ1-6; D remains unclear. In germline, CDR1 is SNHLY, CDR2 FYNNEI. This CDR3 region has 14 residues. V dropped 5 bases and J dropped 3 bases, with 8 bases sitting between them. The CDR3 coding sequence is TGTGCCAGCAGTACGACAAGCTATAATTCACCCCTCCACTTT. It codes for CASSTTSYNSPLHF.

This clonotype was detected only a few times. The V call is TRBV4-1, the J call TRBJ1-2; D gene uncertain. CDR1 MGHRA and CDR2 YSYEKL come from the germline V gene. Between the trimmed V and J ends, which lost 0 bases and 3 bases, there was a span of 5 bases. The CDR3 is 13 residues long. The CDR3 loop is CASSQDSDYGYTF. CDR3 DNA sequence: TGCGCCAGCAGCCAAGATTCCGACTATGGCTACACCTTC.

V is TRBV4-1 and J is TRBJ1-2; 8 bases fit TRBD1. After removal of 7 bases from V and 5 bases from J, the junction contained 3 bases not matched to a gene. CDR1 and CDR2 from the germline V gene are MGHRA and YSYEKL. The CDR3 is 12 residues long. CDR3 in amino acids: CASTGQGYGYTF. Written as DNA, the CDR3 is TGCGCCAGCACAGGACAGGGATATGGCTACACCTTC.

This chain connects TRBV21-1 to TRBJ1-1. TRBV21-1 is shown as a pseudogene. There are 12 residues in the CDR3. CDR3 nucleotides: TGTGCCAGCGGGAAAGAGAACACTGAAGCTTTCTTT. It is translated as CASGKENTEAFF.

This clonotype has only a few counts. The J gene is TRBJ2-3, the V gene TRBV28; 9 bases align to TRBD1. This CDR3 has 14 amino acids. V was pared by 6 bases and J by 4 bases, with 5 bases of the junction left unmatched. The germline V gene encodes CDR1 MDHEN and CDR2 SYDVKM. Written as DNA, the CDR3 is TGTGCCAGCAGCACAGGGGGCGATCCAGATACGCAGTATTTT. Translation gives CASSTGGDPDTQYF.

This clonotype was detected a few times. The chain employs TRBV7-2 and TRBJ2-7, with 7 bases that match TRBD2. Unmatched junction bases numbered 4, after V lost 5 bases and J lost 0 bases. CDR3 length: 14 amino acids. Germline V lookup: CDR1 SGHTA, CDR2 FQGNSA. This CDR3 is CASSPSGASYEQYF. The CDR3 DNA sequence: TGTGCCAGCAGCCCCAGCGGGGCCTCCTACGAGCAGTACTTC.

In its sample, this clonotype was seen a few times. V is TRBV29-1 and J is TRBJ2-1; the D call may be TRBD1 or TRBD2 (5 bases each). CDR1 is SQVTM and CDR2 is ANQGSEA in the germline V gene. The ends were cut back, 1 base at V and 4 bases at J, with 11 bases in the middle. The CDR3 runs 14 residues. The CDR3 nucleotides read TGCAGCGTTGAAGCTCGGGGCAGATACAATGAGCAGTTCTTC. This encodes CSVEARGRYNEQFF.

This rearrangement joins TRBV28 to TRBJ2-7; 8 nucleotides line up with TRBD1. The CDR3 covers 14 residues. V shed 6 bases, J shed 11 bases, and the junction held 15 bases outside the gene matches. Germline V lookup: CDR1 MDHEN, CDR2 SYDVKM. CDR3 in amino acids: CASSSTITDRGKYF. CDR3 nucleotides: TGTGCCAGCAGCTCCACCATCACAGACAGGGGCAAGTACTTC.

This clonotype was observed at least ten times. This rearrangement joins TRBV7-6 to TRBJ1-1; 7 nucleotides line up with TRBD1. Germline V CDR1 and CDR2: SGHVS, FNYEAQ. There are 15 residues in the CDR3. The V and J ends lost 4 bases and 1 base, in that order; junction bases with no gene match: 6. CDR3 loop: CASSSRQGGNTEAFF. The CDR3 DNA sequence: TGTGCCAGCAGCTCTCGACAGGGAGGGAACACTGAAGCTTTCTTT.

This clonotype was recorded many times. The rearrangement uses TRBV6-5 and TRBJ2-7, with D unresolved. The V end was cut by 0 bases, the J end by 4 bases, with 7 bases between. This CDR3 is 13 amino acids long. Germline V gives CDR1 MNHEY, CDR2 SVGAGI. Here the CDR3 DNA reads TGTGCCAGCAGTTACTCTAACAGATACGAGCAGTACTTC. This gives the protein CASSYSNRYEQYF.

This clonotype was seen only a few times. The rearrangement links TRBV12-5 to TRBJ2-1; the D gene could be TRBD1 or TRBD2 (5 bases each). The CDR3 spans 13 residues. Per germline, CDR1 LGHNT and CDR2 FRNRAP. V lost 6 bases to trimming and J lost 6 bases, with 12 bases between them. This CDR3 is CASGSGLINEQFF. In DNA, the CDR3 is TGTGCTAGTGGGTCGGGGCTTATCAATGAGCAGTTCTTC.

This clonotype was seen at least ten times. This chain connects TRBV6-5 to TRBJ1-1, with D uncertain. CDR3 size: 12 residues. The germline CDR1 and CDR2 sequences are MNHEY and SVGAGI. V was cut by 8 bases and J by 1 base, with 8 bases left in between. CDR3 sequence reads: CASFASNTEAFF. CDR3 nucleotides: TGTGCCAGCTTTGCCTCGAACACTGAAGCTTTCTTT.

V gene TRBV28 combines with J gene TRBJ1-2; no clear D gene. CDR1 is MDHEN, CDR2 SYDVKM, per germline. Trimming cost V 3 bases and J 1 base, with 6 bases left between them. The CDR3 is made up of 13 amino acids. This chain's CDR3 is CASSFSFNYGYTF. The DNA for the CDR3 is TGTGCCAGCAGTTTTTCTTTTAACTATGGCTACACCTTC.

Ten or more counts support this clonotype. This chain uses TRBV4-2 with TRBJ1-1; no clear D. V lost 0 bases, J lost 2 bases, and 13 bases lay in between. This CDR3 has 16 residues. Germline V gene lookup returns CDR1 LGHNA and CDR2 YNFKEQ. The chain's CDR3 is CASSQDRRLDNTEAFF. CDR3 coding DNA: TGTGCCAGCAGCCAAGATCGGAGATTAGACAACACTGAAGCTTTCTTT.

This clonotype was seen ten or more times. The CDR3 protein is CASSFQGAGGNTIYF. For the CDR3, the DNA is TGTGCCAGCAGTTTCCAGGGGGCAGGTGGAAACACCATATATTTT. The chain links TRBV2 to TRBJ1-3, with 8 positions matching TRBD1. J gave up 3 bases and V 5 bases, and 6 bases lay outside the gene matches. Germline V gene lookup returns CDR1 SNHLY and CDR2 FYNNEI. This CDR3 spans 15 amino acids.

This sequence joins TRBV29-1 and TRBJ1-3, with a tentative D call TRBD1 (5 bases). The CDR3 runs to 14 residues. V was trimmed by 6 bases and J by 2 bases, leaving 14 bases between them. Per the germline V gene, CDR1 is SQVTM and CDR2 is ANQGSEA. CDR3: CSVRRRDPGNTIYF. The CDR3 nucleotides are TGCAGCGTGAGACGCCGGGACCCTGGAAACACCATATATTTT.

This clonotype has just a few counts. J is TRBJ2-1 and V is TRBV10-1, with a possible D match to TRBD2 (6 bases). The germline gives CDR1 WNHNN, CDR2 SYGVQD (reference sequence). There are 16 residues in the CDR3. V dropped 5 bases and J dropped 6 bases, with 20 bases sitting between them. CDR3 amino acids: CASSTRETGPFNEQFF. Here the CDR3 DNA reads TGCGCCAGCAGTACGCGGGAAACGGGACCGTTCAATGAGCAGTTCTTC.

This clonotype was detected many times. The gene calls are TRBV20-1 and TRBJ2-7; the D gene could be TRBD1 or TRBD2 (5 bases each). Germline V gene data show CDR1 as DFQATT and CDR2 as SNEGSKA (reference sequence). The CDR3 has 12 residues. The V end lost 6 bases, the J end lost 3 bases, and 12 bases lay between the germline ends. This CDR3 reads CSARPGGYEQYF. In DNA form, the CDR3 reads TGCAGTGCCCGTCCTGGGGGCTACGAGCAGTACTTC.

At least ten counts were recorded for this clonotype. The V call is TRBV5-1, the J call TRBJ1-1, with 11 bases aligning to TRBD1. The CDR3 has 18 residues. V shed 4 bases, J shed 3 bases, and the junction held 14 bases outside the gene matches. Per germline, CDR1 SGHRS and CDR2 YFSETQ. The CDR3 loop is CASSAWTGGALPDTEAFF. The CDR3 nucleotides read TGCGCCAGCAGCGCCTGGACAGGGGGCGCCCTACCGGACACTGAAGCTTTCTTT.

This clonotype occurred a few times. Written as DNA, the CDR3 is TGTGCCAGCAGTTCGGGGAAAAGAGAAGATACGCAGTATTTT. Translated, it gives CASSSGKREDTQYF. The chain combines TRBV27 with TRBJ2-3, with a possible D match to TRBD2 (5 bases). The CDR3 covers 14 residues. V gave up 4 bases and J gave up 5 bases, with 13 bases separating them. Germline-derived CDR1 and CDR2 are MNHEY and SMNVEV (reference sequence).

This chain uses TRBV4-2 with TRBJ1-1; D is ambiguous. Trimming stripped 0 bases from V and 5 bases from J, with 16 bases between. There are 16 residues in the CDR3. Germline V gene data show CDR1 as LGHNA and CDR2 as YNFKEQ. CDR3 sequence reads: CASSQDPLPVMTEAFF. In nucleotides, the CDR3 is TGTGCCAGCAGCCAAGATCCCCTCCCGGTGATGACTGAAGCTTTCTTT.

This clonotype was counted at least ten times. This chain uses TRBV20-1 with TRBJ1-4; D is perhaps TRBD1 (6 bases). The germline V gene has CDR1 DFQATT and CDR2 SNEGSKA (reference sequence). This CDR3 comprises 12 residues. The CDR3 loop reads CSPKGGNEKLFF. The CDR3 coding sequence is TGCAGCCCTAAGGGGGGGAATGAAAAACTGTTTTTT.

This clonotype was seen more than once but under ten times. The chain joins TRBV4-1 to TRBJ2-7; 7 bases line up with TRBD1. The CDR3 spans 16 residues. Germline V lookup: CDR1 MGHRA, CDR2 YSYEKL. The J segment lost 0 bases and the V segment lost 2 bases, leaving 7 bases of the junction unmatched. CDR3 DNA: TGCGCCAGCAGCCAATCCGGGACAGCGAGCTCCTACGAGCAGTACTTC. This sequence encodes CASSQSGTASSYEQYF.

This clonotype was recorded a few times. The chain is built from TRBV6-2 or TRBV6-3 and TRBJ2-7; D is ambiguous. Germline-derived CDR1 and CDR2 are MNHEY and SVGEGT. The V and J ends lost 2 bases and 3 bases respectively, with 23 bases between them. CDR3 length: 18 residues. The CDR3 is CASSYDGSSFNVRYEQYF. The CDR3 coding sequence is TGTGCCAGCAGTTACGACGGATCAAGTTTTAACGTCCGCTACGAGCAGTACTTC.

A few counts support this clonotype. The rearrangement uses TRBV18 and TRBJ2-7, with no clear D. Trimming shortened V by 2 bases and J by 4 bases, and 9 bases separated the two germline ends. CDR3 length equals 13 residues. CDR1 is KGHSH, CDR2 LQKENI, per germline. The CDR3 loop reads CASSPVAPYEQYF. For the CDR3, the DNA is TGTGCCAGCTCACCAGTGGCACCGTACGAGCAGTACTTC.

The CDR3 is CASSPGTSGKQETQYF. CDR3 coding DNA: TGTGCCAGCAGCCCTGGGACTAGCGGGAAGCAAGAGACCCAGTACTTC. The rearrangement links TRBV9 to TRBJ2-5; TRBD2 matches at 13 bases. Per the germline V gene, CDR1 is SGDLS and CDR2 is YYNGEE. J gave up 2 bases and V 4 bases, and 5 bases lay outside the gene matches. The CDR3 is made up of 16 amino acids.

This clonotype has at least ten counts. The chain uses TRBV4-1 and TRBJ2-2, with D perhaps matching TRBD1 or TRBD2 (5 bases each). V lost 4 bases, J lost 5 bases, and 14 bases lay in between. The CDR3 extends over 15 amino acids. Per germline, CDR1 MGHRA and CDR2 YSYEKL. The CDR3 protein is CASSPPGTRTGELFF. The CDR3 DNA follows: TGCGCCAGCAGCCCTCCCGGGACCCGAACCGGGGAGCTGTTTTTT.

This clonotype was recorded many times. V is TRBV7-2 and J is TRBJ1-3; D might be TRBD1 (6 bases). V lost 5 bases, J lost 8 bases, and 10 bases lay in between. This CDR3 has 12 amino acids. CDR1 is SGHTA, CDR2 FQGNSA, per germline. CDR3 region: CASSPSGDTIYF. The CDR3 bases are TGTGCCAGCAGCCCCTCAGGGGACACCATATATTTT.

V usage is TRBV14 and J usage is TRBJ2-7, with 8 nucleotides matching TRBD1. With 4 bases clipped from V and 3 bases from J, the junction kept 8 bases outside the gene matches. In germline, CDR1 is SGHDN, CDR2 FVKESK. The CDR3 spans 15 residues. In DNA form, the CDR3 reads TGTGCCAGCAGCCCAGCCGGACAGGGCTACTACGAGCAGTACTTC. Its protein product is CASSPAGQGYYEQYF.